This T cell receptor beta chain was captured in a study of vaccination effects on CD4 cells after COVID-19 (dated 2022 in TCRdb). Notes on the research overall: Post-vaccine samples across the study were collected a median of 72 days after the second dose, with a range of 14 to 241. SARS-CoV-2 spike-specific CD4+ TCR repertoires from before and after mRNA vaccination were compared in COVID-19 convalescent patients and in infection-naive vaccine recipients. Cultures from other donors in the study were sequenced using the Oncomine TCR Beta short-read assay on an Illumina iSeq 100. Altogether, around 9 COVID-19 convalescent patients and a handful of SARS-CoV-2-naive healthy vaccine recipients made up the full study. General conclusions and limits of the study: Both infection-induced and vaccine-induced clones contracted markedly at late post-vaccination timepoints, which is consistent with waning T cell responses. Only a small number of convalescent patients were included, and no early post-infection timepoints were available, which limited the study. Among healthy vaccine recipients, nearly all vaccine-induced clones were SARS-CoV-2 mono-reactive, and just 1 of 255 was cross-reactive with common cold coronaviruses.

The library was built by means of the immunoSEQ multiplex PCR assay. TCR beta CDR3 sequencing was performed on DNA from the cultured, isolated CD4+ T cells. Per the original workflow: Non-productive TCR sequences were discarded, and reads were trimmed to the CDR3 region, with only CDR3s of 7 or more amino acids retained. The MANAFEST web app was used to pick out antigen-specific clonotypes by comparing their expansion in peptide wells with that in reference cultures. Positive clones required FDR<0.05 expansion versus reference and all other wells, odds ratio above 5, and frequency above 0.1% in two replicate wells. Cross-reactive clonotypes were defined as significantly expanded in SARS-CoV-2 spike wells and in at least one common cold coronavirus spike condition. Using the stringdist R package, CDR3 similarity was measured by Levenshtein distance, and unrooted trees were constructed with ape in R 3.6.1. This is the immuneACCESS table as TCRdb keeps it, with only in-frame sequences that have V and J called. A part of the clones is gone; compared with another copy, unresolved V genes explain less than half, and the rest is unexplained. The DNA gave D and trimming, while V, J and clone size come from that table. For this sample the table gives approximately 74,000 clones, of which 77% were detected only once. The ten largest make up around 1.1% of the sample.

To identify antigen-specific CD4+ T cell clonotypes by their expansion, the ViraFEST assay first stimulated PBMC with viral peptide pools and then applied TCR sequencing. After 10 to 11 days of culture, CD4+ T cells were isolated with the EasySep CD4+ T cell isolation kit. Each participant got two doses of an mRNA SARS-CoV-2 vaccine, either BNT162b2 or mRNA-1273. None of the healthy vaccine recipients had a prior SARS-CoV-2 infection, which was confirmed by nucleocapsid antibody tests that came back negative both before and after vaccination. Each well held fewer than 2.5 million PBMC cultured in IMDM containing roughly 5% human AB serum, 8.5 to 10 IU/ml IL-2 and gentamicin, along with 10 ug/ml peptides. On days 3 and 7, half of the culture medium was replaced with fresh IL-2-containing medium. Each peptide stimulation condition was cultured in triplicate wells unless otherwise noted. PBMC were separated from whole blood using Ficoll-Paque Plus gradient centrifugation and were then either cryopreserved at -140C or used fresh. The spike proteins of SARS-CoV-2 and of the common cold coronaviruses HCoV-NL63, HCoV-OC43 and HCoV-229E were spanned by overlapping peptide pools. The QIAamp micro DNA kit was used to extract genomic DNA from the cultured CD4+ T cells.

Regarding this clone: The clone's antigen remains unknown. Within one base of it there is no much larger clone, and no base qualities were kept.

From the germline V gene (reference sequence), CDR1 is SEHNR and CDR2 is FQNEAQ. Unmatched junction bases come to 10, with V trimmed by 5 bases and J by 5 bases. The CDR3 goes from the cysteine to the phenylalanine over 15 residues. CDR3 DNA is the only sequence kept; it has 45 bases, read in frame from the first base. The receptor's source is a human donor who received a COVID-19 vaccine. The rearrangement joined TRBV7-9 to TRBJ2-5, with 8 bases matching TRBD2. Sample: CD4+ T cells from PBMCs cultured with HCoV-OC43 spike peptides, taken after COVID-19 vaccination. The sample's cell subset or site label, in plain terms: HCoV-OC43 spike overlapping peptide pool stimulation. The CDR3 region: CASSHSGETRETQYF. The DNA reads as follows: TGTGCCAGCAGCCATAGCGGGGAGACTCGGGAGACCCAGTACTTC.